This T cell receptor beta chain was identified in a study of cytomegalovirus exposure and HLA in healthy donors. General observations from the study: With high specificity and sensitivity, the classifier reportedly diagnosed cytomegalovirus status. Across all donors, roughly uniform sequencing depth was an assumption of the presence/absence analyses. Sequencing probably produced one cluster of sequence variants that were highly shared.

A note on this clone: Its antigen is currently unknown.

PCR was performed using 60 Vbeta and 13 Jbeta primers. Sequencing was performed with immunoSEQ multiplex PCR; in TCRdb, only in-frame clones are kept and a portion is missing. The sample comprises about 160,000 clones, roughly 80% of which are singletons, and approximately 7% rests with the top ten. This CDR3 contains 14 residues. Looked up from germline, CDR1 is SSHAT and CDR2 is FNYEAQ (reference sequence). V was cut by 1 base and J by 4 bases, with 9 bases left in between. The clonotype comes from a woman in her 30s in good health and CMV-seropositive. The chain carries TRBV7-7 and TRBJ2-3; D gene uncertain. What was sequenced was PBMCs. In nucleotides, the CDR3 is TGTGCCAGCAGCTTAGAACAGTCATCAGATACGCAGTATTTT. Residues: CASSLEQSSDTQYF.